This TCR beta chain was recorded in a study of blood T cell repertoires in COVID-19 (TCRdb year 2020). A note on the overall study: Collaborator samples came from the United States, Italy and Spain and covered acute and convalescent phases of COVID-19. Where HLA class I and class II types were available, the types were taken from metadata supplied by the sample provider, not from assay-based typing. A freely available public database, intended as a resource for researchers studying the immune response to SARS-CoV-2, is where the repertoires were released. The samples were drawn from the first 160 participants of the ongoing ImmuneRACE study and from about 1,200 subjects provided by 6 global collaborators. Deeply sampled blood TCRbeta repertoires from subjects exposed to, actively infected with, or recovered from COVID-19 were included in the dataset. The material from the prospective study consisted of cDNA or gDNA derived from T cells, B-cell-depleted T cells, or PBMCs. The sample metadata nearly always contained a de-identified subject ID, COVID-19 status, age in years and sex.

The CDR3 spans 15 residues, from the cysteine through the phenylalanine. Only CDR3 DNA is held: 45 bases, read in frame from base 1. V ends up 4 bases short and J 5 bases short, with an unmatched junction base count of 10. The germline V gene provides CDR1 SQVTM and CDR2 ANQGSEA. Overall study results and their limits: Clinical and demographic metadata were provided uncurated, with the amount varying by source and participant.

Collaborating institutions collected whole blood in K2EDTA tubes following their own protocols. Collaborator samples were shipped for TCRbeta analysis as frozen whole blood, isolated PBMCs, or DNA extracted from either sample type. A note on this clone: The target of this receptor is not known. No base-level quality is on record; no much larger clone is a single base apart.

TCRbeta CDR3 regions were amplified from genomic DNA by means of the immunoSEQ Assay, a bias-controlled multiplex PCR. The original methods were these. The number of nucleated cells in each sample was estimated by amplification of reference gene primers within the assay. To quantify the absolute abundance of each unique TCRbeta CDR3 rearrangement, sequence reads were collapsed and filtered. Productive Simpson clonality was computed per sample as the square root of Simpson's diversity index over productive rearrangements. This immuneACCESS table, as held by TCRdb, lists in-frame sequences with V and J called but not all clones. Of the missing ones, under half trace to an unresolved V gene in checked studies; the others have no known cause. V, J and clone size reflect that table, while D and trimming were determined from the DNA. The sample table records more than 200,000 clones; 80% to 90% of these occur just once. In total, the top ten clones hold under 5.5% of the sample.

The specimen was peripheral blood. This receptor chain uses TRBV29-1 and TRBJ2-2, and TRBD2 matches 7 of the central bases. The receptor was isolated from a man between 60 and 75 years old with acute or convalescent COVID-19. The CDR3 protein is CSVAGAGSRTGELFF. The nucleotide sequence reads TGCAGCGTTGCAGGAGCGGGAAGTAGAACCGGGGAGCTGTTTTTT.